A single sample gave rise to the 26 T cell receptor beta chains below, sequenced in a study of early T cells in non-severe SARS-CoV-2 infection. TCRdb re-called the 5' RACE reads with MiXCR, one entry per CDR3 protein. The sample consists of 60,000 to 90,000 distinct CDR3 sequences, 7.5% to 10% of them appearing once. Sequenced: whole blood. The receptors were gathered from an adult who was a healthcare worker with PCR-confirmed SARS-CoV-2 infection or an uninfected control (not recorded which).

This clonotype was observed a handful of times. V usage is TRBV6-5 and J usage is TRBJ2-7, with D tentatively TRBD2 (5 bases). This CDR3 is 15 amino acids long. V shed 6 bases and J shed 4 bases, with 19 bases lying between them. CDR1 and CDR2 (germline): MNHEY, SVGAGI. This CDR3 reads CASRRTQTTSYEQYF. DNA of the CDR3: TGTGCCAGCAGGAGGACTCAAACTACCTCTTACGAGCAGTACTTC.

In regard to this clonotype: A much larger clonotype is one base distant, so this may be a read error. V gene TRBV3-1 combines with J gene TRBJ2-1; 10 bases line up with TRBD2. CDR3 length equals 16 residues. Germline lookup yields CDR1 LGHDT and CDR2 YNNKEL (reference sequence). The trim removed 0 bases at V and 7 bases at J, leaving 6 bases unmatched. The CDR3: CASSQEHLAGVNEQFF. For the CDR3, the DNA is TGTGCCAGCAGCCAAGAGCATCTAGCGGGAGTAAATGAGCAGTTCTTC.

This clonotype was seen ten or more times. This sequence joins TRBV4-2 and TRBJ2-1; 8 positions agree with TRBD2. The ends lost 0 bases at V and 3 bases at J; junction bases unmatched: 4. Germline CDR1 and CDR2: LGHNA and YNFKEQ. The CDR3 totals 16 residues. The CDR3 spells CASSQDTSGSYNEQFF. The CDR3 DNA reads TGTGCCAGCAGCCAAGATACCAGCGGGAGCTACAATGAGCAGTTCTTC.

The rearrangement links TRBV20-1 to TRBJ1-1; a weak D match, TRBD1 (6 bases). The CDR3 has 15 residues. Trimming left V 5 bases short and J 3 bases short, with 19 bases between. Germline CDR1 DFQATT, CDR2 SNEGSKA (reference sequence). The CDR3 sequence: CSARKQGLQDTEAFF. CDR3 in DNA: TGCAGTGCTCGGAAACAGGGACTCCAGGACACTGAAGCTTTCTTT.

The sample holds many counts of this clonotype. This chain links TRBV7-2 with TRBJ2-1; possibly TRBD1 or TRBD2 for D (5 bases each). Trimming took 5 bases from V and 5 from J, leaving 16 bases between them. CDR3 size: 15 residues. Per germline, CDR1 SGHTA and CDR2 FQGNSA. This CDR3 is CASSAGTANNNEQFF. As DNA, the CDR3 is TGTGCCAGCAGCGCCGGGACGGCAAACAACAATGAGCAGTTCTTC.

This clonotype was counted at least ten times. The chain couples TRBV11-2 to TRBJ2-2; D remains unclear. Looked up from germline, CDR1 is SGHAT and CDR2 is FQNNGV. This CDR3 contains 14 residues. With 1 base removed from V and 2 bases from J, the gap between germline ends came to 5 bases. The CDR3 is CASSLAPNTGELFF. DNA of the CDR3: TGTGCCAGCAGCTTAGCGCCAAACACCGGGGAGCTGTTTTTT.

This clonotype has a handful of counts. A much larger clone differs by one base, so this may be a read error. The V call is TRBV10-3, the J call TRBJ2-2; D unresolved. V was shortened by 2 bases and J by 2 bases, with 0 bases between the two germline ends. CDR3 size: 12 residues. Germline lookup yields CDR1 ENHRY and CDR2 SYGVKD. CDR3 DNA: TGTGCCATCAGTGAGAACACCGGGGAGCTGTTTTTT. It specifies CAISENTGELFF.

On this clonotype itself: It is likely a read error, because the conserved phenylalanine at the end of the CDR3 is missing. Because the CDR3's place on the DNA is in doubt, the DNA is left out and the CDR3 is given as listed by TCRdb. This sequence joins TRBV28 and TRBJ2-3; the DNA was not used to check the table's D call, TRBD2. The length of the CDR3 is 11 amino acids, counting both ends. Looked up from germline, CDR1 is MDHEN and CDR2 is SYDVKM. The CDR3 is CASSDGLAGTI.

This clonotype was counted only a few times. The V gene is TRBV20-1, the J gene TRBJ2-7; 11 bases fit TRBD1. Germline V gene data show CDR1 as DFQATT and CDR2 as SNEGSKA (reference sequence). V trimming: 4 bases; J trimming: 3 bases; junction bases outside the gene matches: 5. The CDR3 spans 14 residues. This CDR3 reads CSAKPGQGVYEQYF. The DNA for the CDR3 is TGCAGTGCTAAACCGGGACAGGGGGTCTACGAGCAGTACTTC.

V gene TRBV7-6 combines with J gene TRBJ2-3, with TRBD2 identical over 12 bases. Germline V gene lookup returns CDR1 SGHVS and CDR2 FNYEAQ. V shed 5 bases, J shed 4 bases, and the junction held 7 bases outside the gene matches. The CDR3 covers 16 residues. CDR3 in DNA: TGTGCCAGCAGCACCCGACTAGCGGGAGTATCAGATACGCAGTATTTT. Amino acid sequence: CASSTRLAGVSDTQYF.

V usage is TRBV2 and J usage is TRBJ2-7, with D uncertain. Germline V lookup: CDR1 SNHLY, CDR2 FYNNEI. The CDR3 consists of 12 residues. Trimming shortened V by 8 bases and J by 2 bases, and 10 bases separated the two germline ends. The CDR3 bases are TGTGCCAGCGGGTCTACAGCCTACGAGCAGTACTTC. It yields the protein CASGSTAYEQYF.

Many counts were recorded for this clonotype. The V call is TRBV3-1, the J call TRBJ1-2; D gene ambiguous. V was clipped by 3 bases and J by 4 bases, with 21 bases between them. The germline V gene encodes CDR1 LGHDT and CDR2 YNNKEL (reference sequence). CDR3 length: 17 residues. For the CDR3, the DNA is TGTGCCAGCAGCCACGGAATGGGCGGCAACCTGTTCTATGGCTACACCTTC. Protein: CASSHGMGGNLFYGYTF.

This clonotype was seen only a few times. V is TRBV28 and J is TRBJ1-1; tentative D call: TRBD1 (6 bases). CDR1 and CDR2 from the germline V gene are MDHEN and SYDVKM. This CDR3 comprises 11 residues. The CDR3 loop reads CAGGERTEAFF. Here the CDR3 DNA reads TGTGCAGGGGGGGAACGCACTGAAGCTTTCTTT. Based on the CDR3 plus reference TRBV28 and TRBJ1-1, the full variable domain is DVKVTQSSRYLVKRTGEKVFLECVQDMDHENMFWYRQDPGLGLRLIYFSYDVKMKEKGDIPEGYSVSREKKERFSLILESASTNQTSMYLCAGGERTEAFFGQGTRLTVV.

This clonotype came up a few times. The CDR3 DNA follows: TGCAGCGTTGGTGTCGGAAACACCATATATTTT. As protein: CSVGVGNTIYF. The J gene is TRBJ1-3, the V gene TRBV29-1, with unresolved D. The CDR3 has 11 amino acids. CDR1 is SQVTM and CDR2 is ANQGSEA in the germline V gene. V lost 4 bases, J lost 4 bases, and 5 bases lay in between. Looking up the rest from reference TRBV29-1 and TRBJ1-3 gives the full variable domain: SAVISQKPSRDICQRGTSLTIQCQVDSQVTMMFWYRQQPGQSLTLIATANQGSEATYESGFVIDKFPISRPNLTFSTLTVSNMSPEDSSIYLCSVGVGNTIYFGEGSWLTVV.

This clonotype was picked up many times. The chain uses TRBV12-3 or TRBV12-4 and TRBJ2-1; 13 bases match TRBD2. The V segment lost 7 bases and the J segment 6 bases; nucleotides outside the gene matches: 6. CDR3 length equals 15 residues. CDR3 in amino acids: CASTELAGGRNEQFF. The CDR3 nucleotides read TGTGCCAGCACCGAACTAGCGGGAGGGCGCAATGAGCAGTTCTTC.

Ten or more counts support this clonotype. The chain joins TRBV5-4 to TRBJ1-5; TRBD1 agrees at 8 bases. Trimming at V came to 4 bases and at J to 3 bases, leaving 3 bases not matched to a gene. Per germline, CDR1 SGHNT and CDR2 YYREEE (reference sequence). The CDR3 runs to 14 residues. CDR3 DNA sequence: TGTGCCAGCAGCGCGGACAGGGTCAATCAGCCCCAGCATTTT. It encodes CASSADRVNQPQHF.

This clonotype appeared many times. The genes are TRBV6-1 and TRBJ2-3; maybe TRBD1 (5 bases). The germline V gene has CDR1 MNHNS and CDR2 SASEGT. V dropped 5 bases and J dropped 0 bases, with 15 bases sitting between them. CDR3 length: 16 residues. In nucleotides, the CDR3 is TGTGCCAGCAGTCAGAATAGGGGTTACAGCACAGATACGCAGTATTTT. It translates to CASSQNRGYSTDTQYF.

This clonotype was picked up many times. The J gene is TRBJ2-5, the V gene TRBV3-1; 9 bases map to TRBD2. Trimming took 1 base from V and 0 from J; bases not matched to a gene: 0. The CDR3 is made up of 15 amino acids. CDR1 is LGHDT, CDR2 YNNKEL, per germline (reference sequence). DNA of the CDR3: TGTGCCAGCAGCCAAGCTAGCGGGAACCAAGAGACCCAGTACTTC. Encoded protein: CASSQASGNQETQYF.

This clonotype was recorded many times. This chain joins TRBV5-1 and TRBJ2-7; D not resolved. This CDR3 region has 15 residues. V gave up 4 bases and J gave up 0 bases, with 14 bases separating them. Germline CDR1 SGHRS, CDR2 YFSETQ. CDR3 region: CASSPASGVSYEQYF. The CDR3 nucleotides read TGCGCCAGCAGCCCCGCCAGTGGAGTCTCCTACGAGCAGTACTTC.

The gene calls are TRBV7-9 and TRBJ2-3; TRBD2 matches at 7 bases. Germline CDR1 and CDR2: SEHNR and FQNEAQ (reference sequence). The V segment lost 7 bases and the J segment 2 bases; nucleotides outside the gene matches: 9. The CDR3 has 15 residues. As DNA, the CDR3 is TGTGCCAGCACCCCCCCCAGCGGGACCACAGATACGCAGTATTTT. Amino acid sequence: CASTPPSGTTDTQYF.

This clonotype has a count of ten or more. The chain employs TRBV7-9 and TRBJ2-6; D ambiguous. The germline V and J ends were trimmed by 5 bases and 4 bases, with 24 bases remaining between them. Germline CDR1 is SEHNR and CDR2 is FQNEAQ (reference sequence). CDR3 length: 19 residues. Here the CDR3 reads CASSPPFRARGPGANVLTF. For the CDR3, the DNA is TGTGCCAGCAGCCCGCCCTTCCGGGCCCGCGGACCGGGGGCCAACGTCCTGACTTTC. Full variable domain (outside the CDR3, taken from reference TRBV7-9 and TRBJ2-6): DTGVSQNPRHKITKRGQNVTFRCDPISEHNRLYWYRQTLGQGPEFLTYFQNEAQLEKSRLLSDRFSAERPKGSFSTLEIQRTEQGDSAMYLCASSPPFRARGPGANVLTFGAGSRLTVL.

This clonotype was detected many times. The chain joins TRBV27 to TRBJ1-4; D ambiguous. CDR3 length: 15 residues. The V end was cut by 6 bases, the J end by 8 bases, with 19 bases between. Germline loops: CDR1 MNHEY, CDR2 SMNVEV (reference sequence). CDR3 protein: CASRPPGGLGEKLFF. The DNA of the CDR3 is TGTGCCAGCAGGCCTCCGGGAGGGCTGGGGGAAAAACTGTTTTTT. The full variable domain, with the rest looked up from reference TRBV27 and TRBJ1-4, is EAQVTQNPRYLITVTGKKLTVTCSQNMNHEYMSWYRQDPGLGLRQIYYSMNVEVTDKGDVPEGYKVSRKEKRNFPLILESPSPNQTSLYFCASRPPGGLGEKLFFGSGTQLSVL.

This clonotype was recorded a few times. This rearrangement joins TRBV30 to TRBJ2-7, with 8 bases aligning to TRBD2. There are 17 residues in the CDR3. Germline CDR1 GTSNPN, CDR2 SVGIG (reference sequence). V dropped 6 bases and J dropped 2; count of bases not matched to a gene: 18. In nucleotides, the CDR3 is TGTGCCTGCCCACCGGGACTGGAACTAGCGGTGCCCTACGAGCAGTACTTC. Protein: CACPPGLELAVPYEQYF.

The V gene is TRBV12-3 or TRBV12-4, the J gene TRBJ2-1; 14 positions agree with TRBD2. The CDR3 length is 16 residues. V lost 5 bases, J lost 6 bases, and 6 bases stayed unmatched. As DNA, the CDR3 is TGTGCCAGCAGTCCTCCGGGACTAGCGGGAGTCAATGAGCAGTTCTTC. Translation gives CASSPPGLAGVNEQFF.

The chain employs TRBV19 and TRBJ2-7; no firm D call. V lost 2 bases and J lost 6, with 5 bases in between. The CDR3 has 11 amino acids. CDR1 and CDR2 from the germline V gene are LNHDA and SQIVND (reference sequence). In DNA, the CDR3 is TGTGCCAGTAGTATAAATAGCGAGCAGTACTTC. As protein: CASSINSEQYF.

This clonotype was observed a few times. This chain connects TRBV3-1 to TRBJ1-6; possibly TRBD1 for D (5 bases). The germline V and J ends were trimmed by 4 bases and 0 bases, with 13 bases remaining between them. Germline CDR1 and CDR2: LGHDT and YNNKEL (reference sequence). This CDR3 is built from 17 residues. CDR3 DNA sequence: TGTGCCAGCAGCCTCCTAGCAGGGAGCTCCTATAATTCACCCCTCCACTTT. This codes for CASSLLAGSSYNSPLHF.